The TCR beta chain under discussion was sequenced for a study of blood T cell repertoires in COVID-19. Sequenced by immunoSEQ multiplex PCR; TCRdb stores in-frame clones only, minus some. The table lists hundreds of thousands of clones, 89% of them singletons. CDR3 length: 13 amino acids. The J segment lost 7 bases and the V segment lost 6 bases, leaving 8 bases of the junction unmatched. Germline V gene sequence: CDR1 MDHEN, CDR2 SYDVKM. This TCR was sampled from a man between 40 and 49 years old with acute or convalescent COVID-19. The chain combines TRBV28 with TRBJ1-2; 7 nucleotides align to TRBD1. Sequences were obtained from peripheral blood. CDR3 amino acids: CASSDPGGLGYTF. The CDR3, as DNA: TGTGCCAGCAGCGACCCAGGGGGACTTGGCTACACCTTC.